The 29 T cell receptor beta chains below come from one sample, sequenced in a study of T-cell reconstitution after alpha-beta-depleted transplantation in children. Preparation of the TCRbeta library involved a method that used unique molecular identifiers. TCRdb re-called the PCR reads through MiXCR, storing one row per CDR3 protein. The sample yields about 360,000 distinct CDR3 sequences, about an eighth seen once. Sequences were derived from PBMCs, sampled from the stem cell graft. The origin of the receptors is a human donor who donated a stem cell graft to a child with Fanconi anemia.

There are many counts of this clonotype. The chain's CDR3 is CASTVQGNDNEQFF. DNA for the CDR3: TGTGCCAGCACCGTACAGGGAAATGACAATGAGCAGTTCTTC. The J gene is TRBJ2-1, the V gene TRBV28, with D possibly being TRBD1 (6 bases). V was cut by 7 bases and J by 5 bases, with 15 bases left in between. Germline assignment: CDR1 MDHEN and CDR2 SYDVKM. CDR3 length: 14 residues.

This clonotype was picked up a small number of times. The chain recombines TRBV7-3 with TRBJ2-1; D may be TRBD2 (5 bases). The CDR3 has 12 residues. Germline V gene data show CDR1 as SGHTA and CDR2 as FQGTGA. Trimming stripped 4 bases from V and 8 bases from J, with 9 bases between. CDR3 protein: CASSSYGDEQFF. The CDR3 region has the DNA TGTGCCAGCAGCTCCTACGGGGATGAGCAGTTCTTC.

This chain connects TRBV7-9 to TRBJ2-7; no definite D call. Trimming removed 6 bases at V and 2 bases at J, with 8 bases between. CDR1 is SEHNR, CDR2 FQNEAQ, per germline (reference sequence). The CDR3 runs 12 residues. The CDR3 loop reads CASSTYPYEQYF. The DNA of the CDR3 is TGTGCCAGCAGTACCTACCCCTACGAGCAGTACTTC.

This clonotype showed up many times. CDR3 DNA: TGTGCCAGCTCACCACAAGCTTCCCAGTATTACACCGGGGAGCTGTTTTTT. It yields the protein CASSPQASQYYTGELFF. This rearrangement joins TRBV18 to TRBJ2-2, with D hard to call. The germline gives CDR1 KGHSH, CDR2 LQKENI. The germline V and J ends were trimmed by 1 base and 3 bases, with 15 bases remaining between them. The CDR3 has 17 amino acids.

This clonotype was observed at least ten times. V and J are TRBV7-2 and TRBJ2-5, with 11 bases fitting TRBD2. This CDR3 is built from 16 residues. The V and J ends lost 2 bases and 2 bases, in that order; junction bases with no gene match: 4. The germline gives CDR1 SGHTA, CDR2 FQGNSA. CDR3 sequence reads: CASSLRLAGYQETQYF. The CDR3 DNA follows: TGTGCCAGCAGCTTAAGACTAGCGGGGTATCAAGAGACCCAGTACTTC.

The V and J genes are TRBV20-1 and TRBJ1-4; D is unclear. Germline V gene sequence: CDR1 DFQATT, CDR2 SNEGSKA (reference sequence). The V end lost 7 bases, the J end lost 8 bases, and 17 bases lay between the germline ends. The CDR3 is made up of 13 amino acids. CDR3 region: CSVRGGYDEKLFF. The CDR3 DNA reads as TGCAGTGTCCGGGGAGGGTACGACGAAAAACTGTTTTTT.

This rearrangement joins TRBV6-5 to TRBJ1-5, with 9 bases lining up with TRBD1. V shed 4 bases and J 3 bases; nucleotides not matched to a gene: 7. This CDR3 region has 16 residues. Germline CDR1 MNHEY, CDR2 SVGAGI. In DNA, the CDR3 is TGTGCCAGCAGTTTGGGACAGGGAAGGAACAATCAGCCCCAGCATTTT. Translated, it gives CASSLGQGRNNQPQHF.

V usage is TRBV7-2 and J usage is TRBJ1-3, with D unclear. V was clipped by 5 bases and J by 1 base, with 15 bases between them. The CDR3 contains 16 residues. Germline V gene lookup returns CDR1 SGHTA and CDR2 FQGNSA. Here the CDR3 reads CASSLDRVGSGNTIYF. The CDR3 DNA reads TGTGCCAGCAGCCTGGACCGCGTAGGGTCTGGAAACACCATATATTTT.

This clonotype appeared many times. The genes are TRBV27 and TRBJ2-3; D is unclear. CDR1 is MNHEY, CDR2 SMNVEV, per germline (reference sequence). CDR3 length: 12 residues. V dropped 5 bases and J dropped 11 bases, with 14 bases sitting between them. The CDR3 here is CASSASGLVQYF. CDR3 DNA: TGTGCCAGCAGTGCCTCCGGGTTGGTGCAGTATTTT.

This clonotype was detected ten times or more. The rearrangement uses TRBV7-2 and TRBJ2-7; the match to TRBD1 covers 11 bases. The CDR3 covers 15 residues. CDR1 is SGHTA, CDR2 FQGNSA, per germline. The V gene end was trimmed by 5 bases and the J gene end by 3 bases; junction bases not matched to a gene: 6. The CDR3 sequence: CASSRGGTGGYEQYF. CDR3 coding DNA: TGTGCCAGCAGCCGGGGGGGGACAGGGGGCTACGAGCAGTACTTC.

In nucleotides, the CDR3 is TGCAGCGTACTGGGACAGGGAAACTCTGGGGCCAACGTCCTGACTTTC. It specifies CSVLGQGNSGANVLTF. This chain connects TRBV29-1 to TRBJ2-6; TRBD1 matches 9 bases. Germline V gene lookup returns CDR1 SQVTM and CDR2 ANQGSEA. This CDR3 has 16 amino acids. Trimming cost V 6 bases and J 0 bases; bases outside gene matches: 6.

The chain uses TRBV28 and TRBJ1-5; D might be TRBD1 (5 bases). The V gene's germline CDR1 is MDHEN and CDR2 SYDVKM. The length of the CDR3 is 15 residues. V lost 7 bases and J lost 5, with 18 bases in between. CDR3 sequence reads: CASTLGEGGYQPQHF. In DNA, the CDR3 is TGTGCCAGCACCCTAGGGGAGGGAGGGTATCAGCCCCAGCATTTT.

This clonotype has a count of ten or more. J is TRBJ1-1 and V is TRBV5-1, with TRBD1 matching 7 bases. Trimming took 3 bases from V and 8 from J; bases not matched to a gene: 4. Germline-derived CDR1 and CDR2 are SGHRS and YFSETQ. The CDR3 runs to 12 residues. The DNA for the CDR3 is TGCGCCAGCAGCTACGACAGGGTAGAAGCTTTCTTT. It codes for CASSYDRVEAFF.

This clonotype came up many times. This CDR3 reads CASSRTSYEQYV. CDR3 coding DNA: TGTGCCAGCAGCCGGACTAGCTACGAGCAGTACGTC. The V gene is TRBV3-1, the J gene TRBJ2-7, with 7 positions matching TRBD2. The CDR3 spans 12 residues. Looked up from germline, CDR1 is LGHDT and CDR2 is YNNKEL (reference sequence). The V and J ends lost 4 bases and 3 bases, in that order; junction bases with no gene match: 0.

The J gene is TRBJ1-5, the V gene TRBV2; 8 bases are a match to TRBD1. This CDR3 is built from 12 residues. Per the germline V gene, CDR1 is SNHLY and CDR2 is FYNNEI. Trimming at V came to 7 bases and at J to 15 bases, leaving 11 bases not matched to a gene. CDR3: CASIQGGDRWHF. The CDR3 DNA reads as TGTGCCAGCATTCAAGGGGGGGACAGGTGGCATTTT.

The chain has TRBV12-3 or TRBV12-4 and TRBJ2-7, with 10 positions matching TRBD2. J lost 4 bases, V lost 2 bases, and 5 bases had no gene match. The length of the CDR3 is 15 residues. In DNA, the CDR3 is TGTGCCAGCAGTTTATCTAGCGGGGGCCTTTACGAGCAGTACTTC. This gives the protein CASSLSSGGLYEQYF.

Many counts were recorded for this clonotype. This chain uses TRBV4-2 with TRBJ2-7; maybe TRBD1 (5 bases). The CDR3 is 15 amino acids. Germline V gene lookup returns CDR1 LGHNA and CDR2 YNFKEQ. Trimming took 0 bases from V and 3 from J, leaving 12 bases between them. CDR3 region: CASSQEQGTLYEQYF. The CDR3, as DNA: TGTGCCAGCAGCCAAGAGCAGGGCACCCTCTACGAGCAGTACTTC.

V gene TRBV19 combines with J gene TRBJ1-1, with 11 nucleotides matching TRBD1. This CDR3 is 14 amino acids long. With 5 bases clipped from V and 5 bases from J, the junction kept 4 bases outside the gene matches. Germline CDR1 is LNHDA and CDR2 is SQIVND (reference sequence). DNA for the CDR3: TGTGCCAGTAGTGTGGACAGGGGGCGAACTGAAGCTTTCTTT. As protein: CASSVDRGRTEAFF. The variable domain in full, with the rest retrieved from reference TRBV19 and TRBJ1-1, is DGGITQSPKYLFRKEGQNVTLSCEQNLNHDAMYWYRQDPGQGLRLIYYSQIVNDFQKGDIAEGYSVSREKKESFPLTVTSAQKNPTAFYLCASSVDRGRTEAFFGQGTRLTVV.

This clonotype appeared a few times. The CDR3 nucleotides read TGTGCCAGCAGTCTCCCAGGGAGTCTTATGAACACTGAAGCTTTCTTT. Its protein product is CASSLPGSLMNTEAFF. The chain employs TRBV12-3 or TRBV12-4 and TRBJ1-1; TRBD1 is a possible D gene (5 bases). The CDR3 has 16 residues. V dropped 5 bases and J dropped 0 bases, with 16 bases sitting between them.

About this clonotype itself: Just one base apart from a much larger clone, this may be a read error. The conserved closing phenylalanine or tryptophan is absent in this CDR3, likely reflecting a read error. The rearrangement uses TRBV29-1 and TRBJ1-4, with D possibly TRBD1 on 6 matching bases. Germline loops: CDR1 SQVTM, CDR2 ANQGSEA. The CDR3 covers 14 residues. The V end was cut by 0 bases, the J end by 8 bases, with 13 bases between. CDR3 DNA: TGCAGCGTTGAAGATCGACAGGCAAGGGAAAAACTGTTTTGT. This translates into CSVEDRQAREKLFC.

The chain employs TRBV20-1 and TRBJ1-1; 11 bases fit TRBD1. Trimming removed 3 bases from V and 5 bases from J; junction bases left unmatched: 8. Germline V gene data show CDR1 as DFQATT and CDR2 as SNEGSKA (reference sequence). This CDR3 is 15 amino acids long. The CDR3 region is CSARGQGGKVTEAFF. CDR3 in DNA: TGCAGTGCTAGGGGACAGGGGGGTAAGGTAACTGAAGCTTTCTTT.

The chain uses TRBV20-1 and TRBJ2-3; D perhaps matches TRBD1 (5 bases). Germline V CDR1 and CDR2: DFQATT, SNEGSKA (reference sequence). The CDR3 contains 16 residues. With 6 bases removed from V and 2 bases from J, the gap between germline ends came to 21 bases. CDR3 sequence reads: CSAHPTGPGATDTQYF. The CDR3 nucleotides are TGCAGTGCCCACCCCACTGGTCCTGGGGCCACAGATACGCAGTATTTT.

CDR3: CASGFCYSVVTDTQYF. CDR3 bases: TGTGCTAGTGGTTTCTGTTATAGCGTTGTCACAGATACGCAGTATTTT. The chain joins TRBV12-5 to TRBJ2-3; D might be TRBD2 (5 bases). V dropped 3 bases and J dropped 2 bases, with 15 bases sitting between them. The CDR3 is 16 amino acids. Germline V gene data show CDR1 as LGHNT and CDR2 as FRNRAP.

This clonotype was counted many times. The CDR3 DNA reads TGCAGCGCCCGACAGGGCCACGAGCAGTACTTC. It yields the protein CSARQGHEQYF. The chain links TRBV29-1 to TRBJ2-7; 7 bases line up with TRBD1. V shed 7 bases and J 5 bases; nucleotides not matched to a gene: 5. This CDR3 has 11 residues. CDR1 and CDR2 from the germline V gene are SQVTM and ANQGSEA.

The rearrangement links TRBV3-1 to TRBJ2-7, with D possibly being TRBD2 (5 bases). V was cut by 1 base and J by 11 bases, with 18 bases left in between. The CDR3 consists of 14 residues. CDR1 LGHDT and CDR2 YNNKEL come from the germline V gene (reference sequence). The CDR3 region has the DNA TGTGCCAGCAGCCAAGGTCACCGCCCTCTCGGGAAGTACTTC. Translated: CASSQGHRPLGKYF.

Many counts were recorded for this clonotype. CDR3 DNA sequence: TGTGCCAGCAGTCCGTTGGAGACCGGGGAGCTGTTTTTT. Translating gives CASSPLETGELFF. The chain is built from TRBV27 and TRBJ2-2; D is unresolved. Germline loops: CDR1 MNHEY, CDR2 SMNVEV (reference sequence). V lost 5 bases and J 5 bases, leaving 9 bases between the germline ends. This CDR3 is built from 13 residues.

This clonotype appeared many times. The chain carries TRBV9 and TRBJ2-3; 12 bases are a match to TRBD1. CDR1 SGDLS and CDR2 YYNGEE come from the germline V gene. The CDR3 length is 16 residues. V lost 3 bases and J lost 4; bases outside the gene matches: 6. Here the CDR3 DNA reads TGTGCCAGCAGCGCCTCCGGGACAGGGGGCGCAGATACGCAGTATTTT. Protein: CASSASGTGGADTQYF.

This clonotype occurred many times. J is TRBJ2-1 and V is TRBV5-1; D possibly uses TRBD1 or TRBD2 (5 bases each). The V gene lost 2 bases and the J gene lost 2 bases, with 8 bases spanning the gap. This CDR3 is built from 14 residues. Germline CDR1 is SGHRS and CDR2 is YFSETQ. CDR3 DNA sequence: TGCGCCAGCAGCTTAGGGGACCCCTACAATGAGCAGTTCTTC. Amino acid sequence: CASSLGDPYNEQFF.

The chain joins TRBV6-1 to TRBJ1-4; D is ambiguous. V was cut by 5 bases and J by 8 bases, with 12 bases left in between. Germline values: CDR1 MNHNS, CDR2 SASEGT. The CDR3 has 13 residues. CDR3 loop: CASSLGRSEKLFF. The CDR3 region has the DNA TGTGCCAGCAGTCTCGGGAGGTCCGAAAAACTGTTTTTT.